The rows below give T cell receptor beta chains drawn from one sample of a study of shared clonotypes between healthy human individuals. Some clones are missing from TCRdb's copy, which holds only in-frame ones; the method was immunoSEQ multiplex PCR. Of 530,000 or so clones in the sample, almost 80% were seen once. Input material: PBMCs. All receptors come from a woman in her thirties or forties in good health. Some clones in this sample may be carry-over from other donors' samples. Both conserved end residues are part of each CDR3.

v_call cdr3_aa
TRBV10-3 CAISETSGRSYNEQFF
TRBV29-1 CSVAIHQGQPQHF
TRBV6-5 CASSIGLVGYEQYF
TRBV6-5 CASRGQTSSPLHF
TRBV4-3 CASSQVRQSETQYF
TRBV5-6 CASSLGGHTEAFF
TRBV11-2 CASSLAVGLGEQYF
TRBV25-1 CASSGKKGYGTEAFF
TRBV9 CASSAGQRGTQYF
TRBV7-2 CASSTSGSIYEQYF
TRBV7-2 CASSPSPYYGYTF
TRBV28 CASSFSRAGDEKLFF
TRBV7-3 CASSLDHGEKLFF
TRBV25-1 CASSEYDGTNAGELFF
TRBV5-4 CASSFIAGRGDTQYF
TRBV4-1 CASSPSYNEQFF
TRBV5-1 CASAARRPSGSHNEQFF
TRBV11-2 CASSLAREMQYF
TRBV29-1 CSAALAEQETQYF
TRBV5-8 CASSLAGGASPGYGYTF
TRBV28 CASSSGEYGYTF
TRBV28 CASREQGSENTEAFF
TRBV29-1 CSVVFLTSGSYEQYF
TRBV21-1 CASFSGIGNTDTQYF
TRBV13 CASSSRDRAPNEKLFF
TRBV4-1 CASSLGLAGGYEQYF
TRBV2 CASKDRENTGELFF
TRBV5-1 CASSVIPGTASYEQYF
TRBV4-3 CASSQDRESGGVRQYF
TRBV28 CASSLGGNSYEQYF
TRBV7-8 CASGRTRSPDTQYF
TRBV7-2 CASSLGLARAYEQYF
TRBV28 CASSLRQGRNEQFF
TRBV7-9 CASSLKLAEETQYF
TRBV27 CASGNLGNTIYF
TRBV6-6 CASSYSEAGQETQYF
TRBV14 CASSLGQVYEQYF
TRBV13 CASSLTGSGELFF
TRBV13 CASSLLVNTGGTGGAERYYEQYF
TRBV28 CASQTNYEQYF
TRBV19 CASSGGQGAYQPQHF
TRBV29-1 CSGEGEGSYNEQFF
TRBV10-3 CAITGTSGADTQYF